This TCR beta chain was recovered during a study of blood T cell repertoires in COVID-19. The overall study: Spain, Italy and the United States supplied samples that represented acute and convalescent COVID-19. PBMCs, B-cell-depleted T cells, or T cells provided the cDNA or gDNA that made up the material.

In the original workflow: Estimation of nucleated cell counts was performed using reference gene primer amplification. Sequencing used immunoSEQ multiplex PCR; TCRdb keeps in-frame clones, though not all of them. From that table come the V and J calls and clone size; the DNA was used to work out D and trimming. The sample shows approximately 240,000 clones, 80% to 90% of them seen only once. This TCR came from a middle-aged woman who had recovered from COVID-19. The sample was peripheral blood.

CDR3 region: CASEGGEGKYLEAFF. The CDR3 coding sequence is TGTGCCAGCGAAGGGGGGGAGGGAAAGTACCTTGAAGCTTTCTTT. This sequence joins TRBV28 and TRBJ1-1; maybe TRBD1 (6 bases). V shed 8 bases and J shed 7 bases, with 23 bases lying between them. Germline V gene lookup returns CDR1 MDHEN and CDR2 SYDVKM. The length of the CDR3 is 15 residues.